This entry lists 25 T cell receptor beta chains sequenced from one sample in a study of blood T cell repertoires in COVID-19. The method was immunoSEQ multiplex PCR; TCRdb's version includes in-frame clones alone and lacks a portion of them. The sample contains over 65,000 clones, roughly 78% of which appear only once. The sample comprised peripheral blood. These receptors were obtained from a man between 60 and 75 years old with COVID-19, enrolled during active disease.

The V and J genes are TRBV4-2 and TRBJ2-2; 7 bases agree with TRBD2. V dropped 1 base and J dropped 2; count of bases not matched to a gene: 4. CDR1 is LGHNA and CDR2 is YNFKEQ in the germline V gene. The CDR3 consists of 16 residues. As DNA, the CDR3 is TGTGCCAGCAGCCAAGTCCTAGCGGACAACACCGGGGAGCTGTTTTTT. It is translated as CASSQVLADNTGELFF.

The chain couples TRBV4-1 to TRBJ2-3, with 8 positions matching TRBD2. In germline, CDR1 is MGHRA, CDR2 YSYEKL. Trimming cost V 4 bases and J 0 bases; bases outside gene matches: 6. The CDR3 is 16 residues long. DNA of the CDR3: TGCGCCAGCAGCCGCAACCCGGGGGGGAGCACAGATACGCAGTATTTT. Protein: CASSRNPGGSTDTQYF.

V and J are TRBV6-2 or TRBV6-3 and TRBJ2-1, with TRBD2 matching over 13 bases. V shed 0 bases and J 7 bases; nucleotides not matched to a gene: 6. The CDR3 consists of 17 residues. The V gene's germline CDR1 is MNHEY and CDR2 SVGEGT. This CDR3 is CASSYSRGTSGTNEQFF. Here the CDR3 DNA reads TGTGCCAGCAGTTACTCGCGGGGGACTAGCGGGACTAATGAGCAGTTCTTC.

The rearrangement uses TRBV6-5 and TRBJ1-6; tentatively, D is TRBD1 (5 bases). Looked up from germline, CDR1 is MNHEY and CDR2 is SVGAGI. V was cut by 7 bases and J by 3 bases, with 13 bases left in between. There are 15 residues in the CDR3. CDR3 sequence: CASKPGKSYNSPLHF. The CDR3 coding sequence is TGTGCCAGCAAGCCAGGGAAAAGCTATAATTCACCCCTCCACTTT.

The chain has TRBV24-1 and TRBJ2-1; 12 bases match TRBD2. Unmatched junction bases numbered 4, after V lost 3 bases and J lost 5 bases. Per the germline V gene, CDR1 is KGHDR and CDR2 is SFDVKD. The CDR3 runs 16 residues. CDR3 protein: CATSDPTSGSNNEQFF. The CDR3 coding sequence is TGTGCCACCAGTGATCCGACTAGCGGGAGTAACAATGAGCAGTTCTTC.

The chain uses TRBV9 and TRBJ2-3, with no clear D. V lost 4 bases and J 6 bases, leaving 15 bases between the germline ends. The CDR3 runs 14 residues. Germline CDR1 and CDR2: SGDLS and YYNGEE. The DNA of the CDR3 is TGTGCCAGCAGCTCTTTGATGGCTGGTGATACGCAGTATTTT. Its translation is CASSSLMAGDTQYF.

This clone was observed a handful of times. This sequence joins TRBV3-1 (or the pseudogene TRBV3-2) and TRBJ1-1; perhaps TRBD1 as D (5 bases). Germline-derived CDR1 and CDR2 are LGHDT and YNNKEL (reference sequence). The V and J ends lost 4 bases and 2 bases respectively, with 14 bases between them. This CDR3 comprises 15 residues. The CDR3 protein is CASSPRGRANTEAFF. The CDR3 DNA follows: TGTGCCAGCAGCCCAAGAGGCAGGGCTAACACTGAAGCTTTCTTT.

The rearrangement uses TRBV21-1 and TRBJ2-5; the tabulated D call, TRBD1, remains unverified against the DNA. TRBV21-1 is shown as a pseudogene. CDR3 size: 16 residues. CDR3 loop: CASSKLKGTLGETQYF. The DNA for the CDR3 is TGTGCCAGCAGCAAACTGAAGGGGACATTGGGAGAGACCCAGTACTTC.

The rearrangement links TRBV29-1 to TRBJ1-1; D is possibly TRBD1 (6 bases). The V end was cut by 8 bases, the J end by 7 bases, with 20 bases between. The V gene's germline CDR1 is SQVTM and CDR2 ANQGSEA. The CDR3 is made up of 13 amino acids. Written as DNA, the CDR3 is TGCAGCTTCTACCCGGACAGCCCTGTTGAAGCTTTCTTT. This sequence encodes CSFYPDSPVEAFF.

There are a few counts of this clone. V is TRBV5-1 and J is TRBJ1-4, with 10 bases lining up with TRBD1. CDR3 length equals 15 residues. V shed 4 bases, J shed 8 bases, and the junction held 8 bases outside the gene matches. Germline CDR1 and CDR2: SGHRS and YFSETQ. This CDR3 reads CASSPPGQGREKLFF. CDR3 in DNA: TGCGCCAGCAGCCCACCGGGACAGGGGAGGGAAAAACTGTTTTTT. The whole variable domain, filled in from reference TRBV5-1 and TRBJ1-4, reads KAGVTQTPRYLIKTRGQQVTLSCSPISGHRSVSWYQQTPGQGLQFLFEYFSETQRNKGNFPGRFSGRQFSNSRSEMNVSTLELGDSALYLCASSPPGQGREKLFFGSGTQLSVL.

This clone was seen a few times. The V gene is TRBV19, the J gene TRBJ1-5; unclear D gene. Trimming took 6 bases from V and 7 from J, leaving 16 bases between them. The CDR3 totals 14 residues. CDR1 and CDR2 (germline): LNHDA, SQIVND (reference sequence). CDR3 in amino acids: CASSPTEGWQPQHF. For the CDR3, the DNA is TGTGCCAGTAGCCCGACTGAGGGTTGGCAGCCCCAGCATTTT.

The sample holds one count of this clone. The chain recombines TRBV7-9 with TRBJ2-2, with 7 bases that match TRBD1. Germline loops: CDR1 SEHNR, CDR2 FQNEAQ (reference sequence). J gave up 2 bases and V 4 bases, and 13 bases lay outside the gene matches. The CDR3 contains 18 residues. This chain's CDR3 is CASSSLSTGVDNTGELFF. The DNA for the CDR3 is TGTGCCAGCAGCTCCCTTTCAACAGGGGTAGATAACACCGGGGAGCTGTTTTTT.

The chain couples TRBV4-1 to TRBJ2-1; TRBD1 is a possible D gene (5 bases). Looked up from germline, CDR1 is MGHRA and CDR2 is YSYEKL. This CDR3 spans 15 amino acids. Trimming took 6 bases from V and 7 from J, leaving 19 bases between them. The CDR3 DNA reads TGCGCCAGCAGGACACGCTATCCAGGGATAAATGAGCAGTTCTTC. This encodes CASRTRYPGINEQFF.

The chain combines TRBV5-6 with TRBJ1-5; 8 nucleotides agree with TRBD1. Per germline, CDR1 SGHDT and CDR2 YYEEEE. This CDR3 contains 16 residues. With 0 bases clipped from V and 2 bases from J, the junction kept 4 bases outside the gene matches. CDR3 sequence reads: CASSLATGVGNQPQHF. DNA for the CDR3: TGTGCCAGCAGCTTGGCGACAGGGGTCGGCAATCAGCCCCAGCATTTT.

The V gene is TRBV5-4, the J gene TRBJ1-1; 10 nucleotides line up with TRBD1. The germline CDR1 and CDR2 sequences are SGHNT and YYREEE (reference sequence). The CDR3 consists of 17 residues. The trim removed 4 bases at V and 1 base at J, leaving 10 bases unmatched. The CDR3 DNA is TGTGCCAGCAGCCGTCCCGGGACAGGGGCGGGGAACACTGAAGCTTTCTTT. It translates to CASSRPGTGAGNTEAFF.

The chain carries TRBV11-2 and TRBJ2-1; 10 bases align to TRBD1. The length of the CDR3 is 14 residues. The V gene end was trimmed by 5 bases and the J gene end by 7 bases; junction bases not matched to a gene: 5. CDR1 SGHAT and CDR2 FQNNGV come from the germline V gene. The CDR3 DNA follows: TGTGCCAGCAGCCGGGACAGGGGCGGGAATGAGCAGTTCTTC. It specifies CASSRDRGGNEQFF.

This clone came up many times. The chain combines TRBV6-5 with TRBJ1-2; no clear D. CDR1 and CDR2 (germline): MNHEY, SVGAGI. V lost 8 bases, J lost 3 bases, and 10 bases lay in between. The CDR3 loop spans 12 amino acids. CDR3 DNA sequence: TGTGCCAGCGCCAGCGGGCACTATGGCTACACCTTC. It translates to CASASGHYGYTF.

This chain connects TRBV25-1 to TRBJ1-5; D gene unclear. The V and J ends lost 5 bases and 8 bases respectively, with 13 bases between them. Germline values: CDR1 MGHDK, CDR2 SYGVNS. The length of the CDR3 is 13 residues. The CDR3 coding sequence is TGTGCCAGCAGTAATACAGACCGTAAGCCCCAGCATTTT. Translating it yields CASSNTDRKPQHF.

The chain combines TRBV5-5 with TRBJ2-1, with TRBD1 matching over 10 bases. Germline V lookup: CDR1 SGHKS, CDR2 YYEKEE (reference sequence). Trimming removed 1 base from V and 2 bases from J; junction bases left unmatched: 3. The CDR3 extends over 16 amino acids. Here the CDR3 DNA reads TGTGCCAGCAGCTTGCGGGACAGGGGCGCCTACAATGAGCAGTTCTTC. Translated, it gives CASSLRDRGAYNEQFF.

This rearrangement joins TRBV5-1 to TRBJ1-2; D call uncertain. Germline CDR1 and CDR2: SGHRS and YFSETQ. Trimming took off 0 bases at V and 10 bases at J, with 16 bases between the two ends. The CDR3 is 14 residues long. The DNA for the CDR3 is TGCGCCAGCAGCTTGGCGGCAGGCTCGAGAGACTACACCTTC. It codes for CASSLAAGSRDYTF.

This chain uses TRBV4-1 with TRBJ2-1, with 14 bases aligning to TRBD2. Germline lookup yields CDR1 MGHRA and CDR2 YSYEKL. The CDR3 runs 16 residues. The trim removed 4 bases at V and 7 bases at J, leaving 6 bases unmatched. The CDR3: CASSPTSGRAGNEQFF. The CDR3 DNA follows: TGCGCCAGCAGCCCGACTAGCGGGAGGGCCGGGAATGAGCAGTTCTTC.

V and J are TRBV21-1 and TRBJ1-2. TRBV21-1 is a known pseudogene. This CDR3 comprises 16 residues. The CDR3 is CASSPGQSGANYGYTF. CDR3 DNA sequence: TGTGCCAGCAGCCCTGGGCAGTCCGGGGCTAACTATGGCTACACCTTC.

This chain links TRBV7-9 with TRBJ2-3; a possible D gene is TRBD2 (5 bases). The germline V gene encodes CDR1 SEHNR and CDR2 FQNEAQ (reference sequence). The CDR3 loop spans 14 amino acids. The ends were cut back, 2 bases at V and 0 bases at J, with 6 bases in the middle. The DNA for the CDR3 is TGTGCCAGCAGCTTATCGGGAAGCACAGATACGCAGTATTTT. Encoded protein: CASSLSGSTDTQYF.

V usage is TRBV2 and J usage is TRBJ1-6; no firm D call. The CDR3 totals 13 residues. V shed 8 bases and J shed 13 bases, with 18 bases lying between them. CDR1 is SNHLY, CDR2 FYNNEI, per germline. CDR3 bases: TGTGCCAGCTGCTCGAATCTCGGTGCGCCCCTCCACTTT. This translates into CASCSNLGAPLHF.

The chain employs TRBV19 and TRBJ2-7, with TRBD2 identical over 9 bases. The CDR3 is 15 residues long. CDR1 is LNHDA, CDR2 SQIVND, per germline (reference sequence). V lost 6 bases, J lost 4 bases, and 10 bases stayed unmatched. Here the CDR3 reads CASRPDSGSFYEQYF. The CDR3 coding sequence is TGTGCCAGTAGGCCAGATAGCGGGAGTTTTTACGAGCAGTACTTC. The variable domain in full, with the rest retrieved from reference TRBV19 and TRBJ2-7, is DGGITQSPKYLFRKEGQNVTLSCEQNLNHDAMYWYRQDPGQGLRLIYYSQIVNDFQKGDIAEGYSVSREKKESFPLTVTSAQKNPTAFYLCASRPDSGSFYEQYFGPGTRLTVT.